Listed here are 6 T cell receptor beta chains from one sample, sequenced in a study of untreated major depressive disorder. Study-wide findings and caveats: CD4+ T cells from depressed patients used TRBV05-01 (Vbeta 5.1) more often than controls.

Antigens of these TCRs are unknown. The data were produced by immunoSEQ multiplex PCR, yet TCRdb's version contains in-frame clones alone and is incomplete. The sample gives around 13,000 clones, about 93% of which show up once; 0.82% is in the top ten. Sequences were obtained from CD4+ T cells from PBMCs. Receptors were obtained from a man aged 25 to 45 with major depressive disorder.

The chain joins TRBV27 to TRBJ2-7, with a possible D match to TRBD2 (6 bases). This CDR3 comprises 16 residues. Germline V gene data show CDR1 as MNHEY and CDR2 as SMNVEV (reference sequence). V was clipped by 3 bases and J by 3 bases, with 18 bases between them. The CDR3 sequence: CASSLGVPQGGYEQYF. In nucleotides, the CDR3 is TGTGCCAGCAGTTTGGGAGTCCCCCAGGGAGGCTACGAGCAGTACTTC.

This sequence joins TRBV11-2 and TRBJ1-1; D not certain. Germline CDR1 reads SGHAT; CDR2 reads FQNNGV. V was clipped by 4 bases and J by 1 base, with 7 bases between them. This CDR3 spans 13 amino acids. CDR3 amino acids: CASSSRRNTEAFF. In DNA form, the CDR3 reads TGTGCCAGCAGCTCCAGGCGGAACACTGAAGCTTTCTTT. Variable domain in full (rest from reference TRBV11-2 and TRBJ1-1): EAGVAQSPRYKIIEKRQSVAFWCNPISGHATLYWYQQILGQGPKLLIQFQNNGVVDDSQLPKDRFSAERLKGVDSTLKIQPAKLEDSAVYLCASSSRRNTEAFFGQGTRLTVV.

The chain couples TRBV9 to TRBJ1-5; no firm D call. This CDR3 comprises 12 residues. Trimming cost V 5 bases and J 7 bases, with 10 bases left between them. CDR1 and CDR2 from the germline V gene are SGDLS and YYNGEE. This CDR3 reads CASSLLTQPQHF. DNA for the CDR3: TGTGCCAGCAGTTTGTTGACCCAGCCCCAGCATTTT.

This chain joins TRBV14 and TRBJ1-6; D not resolved. This CDR3 region has 14 residues. Germline values: CDR1 SGHDN, CDR2 FVKESK. Trimming cost V 0 bases and J 6 bases, with 6 bases left between them. CDR3 bases: TGTGCCAGCAGCCAAGATGTCTTTAATTCACCCCTCCACTTT. Protein product: CASSQDVFNSPLHF.

J is TRBJ2-3 and V is TRBV10-3, with D perhaps TRBD2 (6 bases). This CDR3 has 15 amino acids. CDR1 and CDR2 from the germline V gene are ENHRY and SYGVKD. Trimming stripped 8 bases from V and 0 bases from J, with 15 bases between. DNA for the CDR3: TGTGCCATCTCGGGAGACGTTTCTAGCACAGATACGCAGTATTTT. This encodes CAISGDVSSTDTQYF.

The chain combines TRBV6-5 with TRBJ2-7; TRBD1 matches 7 bases. This CDR3 region has 13 residues. Germline V gene lookup returns CDR1 MNHEY and CDR2 SVGAGI. The J segment lost 2 bases and the V segment lost 5 bases, leaving 3 bases of the junction unmatched. CDR3 bases: TGTGCCAGCAGTCGACAGGGAACCTACGAGCAGTACTTC. It encodes CASSRQGTYEQYF.